This TCR beta chain derives from a study of CD8+CD57+ T cells in acquired aplastic anemia. This clonotype showed up many times. Its antigen is not identified. CDR1 is SEHNR, CDR2 FQNEAQ, per germline (reference sequence). Trimming cost V 3 bases and J 1 base, with 10 bases left between them. There are 14 residues in the CDR3. Study-level results: Shared by patients and controls, 25 to 35 CD8+ CDR3s were abundant in patients. A significant difference in CD8+ Simpson's diversity between patients and controls was not found.

Genomic DNA templated the TCR beta VDJ and CDR3 profiling. Each CDR3 protein gets one entry after TCRdb re-called the reads with MiXCR. The sample carries about 240,000 distinct CDR3 sequences, more than 45% recorded once. In patients chosen for sequencing, flow cytometry had shown CD8+CD57+ cell expansion. The diagnosis in all patients was severe acquired aplastic anemia. The V gene is TRBV7-9, the J gene TRBJ2-7, with D possibly matching TRBD1 (5 bases). The receptor comes from a human donor with aplastic anemia. Sequencing input: sorted CD4+, CD8+, or CD8+CD57+ T cells (not recorded which) from PBMCs. The CDR3 region is CASSLAGQSYEQYF. The DNA of the CDR3 is TGTGCCAGCAGCTTGGCAGGACAATCCTACGAGCAGTACTTC.